Below, 27 T cell receptor beta chains from the same sample are listed, as sequenced in a study of T cells after somatic rescue of genetic block. Profiled with immunoSEQ multiplex PCR; TCRdb holds only in-frame clones, not every one. The sample includes around 67,000 clones, about nine tenths of them seen just once. The specimen was peripheral blood mononuclear cells (PBMCs). These receptors all stem from a man under 40.

This sequence joins TRBV21-1 and TRBJ2-5; whether TRBD1, the table's D call, matches the DNA was not checked. TRBV21-1 is described as a pseudogene. This CDR3 has 16 amino acids. The DNA for the CDR3 is TGTGCCAGCAGCGTCGGGACAGGGGGTCTCCAGACGACCCAGTACTTC. Translating it yields CASSVGTGGLQTTQYF.

The gene calls are TRBV11-2 and TRBJ2-2, with D perhaps matching TRBD2 (5 bases). CDR3 size: 14 residues. CDR1 is SGHAT, CDR2 FQNNGV, per germline. The V end lost 1 base, the J end lost 2 bases, and 5 bases lay between the germline ends. CDR3 amino acids: CASSLGLNTGELFF. The CDR3 DNA reads TGTGCCAGCAGCTTAGGACTAAACACCGGGGAGCTGTTTTTT.

This clone has only one observation. The chain combines TRBV7-3 with TRBJ2-3, with 10 bases aligning to TRBD2. V shed 3 bases and J 1 base; nucleotides not matched to a gene: 7. The CDR3 extends over 17 amino acids. Per the germline V gene, CDR1 is SGHTA and CDR2 is FQGTGA. In DNA, the CDR3 is TGTGCCAGCAGCTTTTTGAGCGGGGGGGCTGGCACAGATACGCAGTATTTT. Translating it yields CASSFLSGGAGTDTQYF.

The chain couples TRBV5-1 to TRBJ1-4; D is uncertain. The length of the CDR3 is 14 residues. V was clipped by 1 base and J by 8 bases, with 12 bases between them. Germline V gene lookup returns CDR1 SGHRS and CDR2 YFSETQ. The DNA for the CDR3 is TGCGCCAGCAGCTTGAGTACTCTCCAGGAAAAACTGTTTTTT. It yields the protein CASSLSTLQEKLFF.

The V gene is TRBV6-5, the J gene TRBJ2-7, with 7 bases aligning to TRBD2. V dropped 0 bases and J dropped 4; count of bases not matched to a gene: 3. Looked up from germline, CDR1 is MNHEY and CDR2 is SVGAGI. This CDR3 has 14 residues. Here the CDR3 reads CASSYSTSLYEQYF. In DNA form, the CDR3 reads TGTGCCAGCAGTTACTCGACTAGCTTGTACGAGCAGTACTTC.

The chain uses TRBV7-6 and TRBJ2-3, with 11 bases that match TRBD1. V was clipped by 1 base and J by 0 bases; unmatched bases: 9. Germline lookup yields CDR1 SGHVS and CDR2 FNYEAQ. The CDR3 length is 19 residues. DNA for the CDR3: TGTGCCAGCAGCTTAGGCCCATGGACAGGGGGCGGCAGCACAGATACGCAGTATTTT. Its translation: CASSLGPWTGGGSTDTQYF.

This clone was seen a few times. V is TRBV6-1 and J is TRBJ1-2; D unresolved. This CDR3 has 15 amino acids. Trimming took 4 bases from V and 0 from J, leaving 12 bases between them. Germline CDR1 MNHNS, CDR2 SASEGT. CDR3 amino acids: CASSARTASNYGYTF. The CDR3 region has the DNA TGTGCCAGCAGTGCCCGGACGGCCTCTAACTATGGCTACACCTTC.

This clone was observed a single time. The genes are TRBV11-2 and TRBJ2-7, with D possibly matching TRBD1 (5 bases). CDR1 and CDR2 (germline): SGHAT, FQNNGV. V lost 9 bases, J lost 6 bases, and 18 bases lay in between. This CDR3 has 13 residues. The CDR3 here is CASYTSKGSEQYF. As DNA, the CDR3 is TGTGCCAGTTACACTTCCAAGGGGTCCGAGCAGTACTTC.

The chain carries TRBV9 and TRBJ2-3; 7 bases map to TRBD2. Germline trimming cut 0 bases from V and 6 bases from J; bases unmatched to any gene: 10. The CDR3 length is 16 residues. CDR1 and CDR2 (germline): SGDLS, YYNGEE. CDR3 in amino acids: CASSVEMGGPGDTQYF. The CDR3 DNA reads as TGTGCCAGCAGCGTAGAGATGGGAGGGCCCGGGGATACGCAGTATTTT.

The chain couples TRBV6-5 to TRBJ2-3; D is perhaps TRBD1 (6 bases). Trimming removed 2 bases from V and 6 bases from J, with 15 bases in between. CDR3 length equals 15 residues. The germline V gene encodes CDR1 MNHEY and CDR2 SVGAGI. CDR3 in DNA: TGTGCCAGCAGTTACGCACGAGGGGGTGCGGATACGCAGTATTTT. This encodes CASSYARGGADTQYF.

This clone has just one count. This sequence joins TRBV4-1 and TRBJ1-6; D remains unclear. Germline V gene sequence: CDR1 MGHRA, CDR2 YSYEKL. The CDR3 spans 22 residues. V was pared by 2 bases and J by 0 bases, with 26 bases between. CDR3 sequence: CASSQFIETALKLSSYNSPLHF. For the CDR3, the DNA is TGCGCCAGCAGCCAATTTATCGAGACCGCGCTCAAACTCAGCTCCTATAATTCACCCCTCCACTTT.

This chain uses TRBV28 with TRBJ2-1, with no clear D. V lost 4 bases, J lost 6 bases, and 7 bases lay in between. CDR3 length: 12 amino acids. Germline lookup yields CDR1 MDHEN and CDR2 SYDVKM. The CDR3 region is CASSSSVNEQFF. DNA of the CDR3: TGTGCCAGCAGTTCCTCTGTCAATGAGCAGTTCTTC. Complete variable domain (other parts from reference TRBV28 and TRBJ2-1): DVKVTQSSRYLVKRTGEKVFLECVQDMDHENMFWYRQDPGLGLRLIYFSYDVKMKEKGDIPEGYSVSREKKERFSLILESASTNQTSMYLCASSSSVNEQFFGPGTRLTVL.

The rearrangement joins TRBV9 to TRBJ2-2; 14 bases map to TRBD2. The CDR3 consists of 19 residues. Germline V gene sequence: CDR1 SGDLS, CDR2 YYNGEE. V dropped 1 base and J dropped 1; count of bases not matched to a gene: 6. This CDR3 is CASSVTGTSGSWNTGELFF. CDR3 DNA: TGTGCCAGCAGCGTAACCGGGACTAGCGGGAGTTGGAACACCGGGGAGCTGTTTTTT.

The V gene is TRBV25-1, the J gene TRBJ1-1; D gene unclear. This CDR3 is 13 amino acids long. V dropped 4 bases and J dropped 5 bases, with 11 bases sitting between them. Germline loops: CDR1 MGHDK, CDR2 SYGVNS. For the CDR3, the DNA is TGTGCCAGCAGTGTTCGGGGAGCAACTGAAGCTTTCTTT. Translation: CASSVRGATEAFF. Using reference TRBV25-1 and TRBJ1-1 for the parts outside the CDR3, the full variable domain is EADIYQTPRYLVIGTGKKITLECSQTMGHDKMYWYQQDPGMELHLIHYSYGVNSTEKGDLSSESTVSRIRTEHFPLTLESARPSHTSQYLCASSVRGATEAFFGQGTRLTVV.

The rearrangement joins TRBV6-5 to TRBJ2-6; a possible D gene is TRBD1 (5 bases). The V end lost 2 bases, the J end lost 0 bases, and 8 bases lay between the germline ends. This CDR3 comprises 16 residues. CDR1 and CDR2 from the germline V gene are MNHEY and SVGAGI. For the CDR3, the DNA is TGTGCCAGCAGTTACGGCAGGGCCTCTGGGGCCAACGTCCTGACTTTC. Protein: CASSYGRASGANVLTF.

The chain is built from TRBV5-3 and TRBJ2-5; 8 bases agree with TRBD2. TRBV5-3 is an open reading frame, and its role is uncertain. The CDR3 extends over 15 amino acids. Trimming at V came to 4 bases and at J to 4 bases, leaving 9 bases not matched to a gene. The CDR3 region has the DNA TGTGCCAGAAGCCCGAGATGCGGGGGGCCAGAGACCCAGTACTTC. Its translation: CARSPRCGGPETQYF.

As to this clone: Relative to the germline gene, one junction end is altered; a read error may explain this. V and J are TRBV19 and TRBJ2-5; TRBD2 aligns across 9 bases. From germline, CDR1 is LNHDA and CDR2 SQIVND (reference sequence). This CDR3 is 14 amino acids long. DNA of the CDR3: TGTGCCGGTAGTCCTAGCGGGGTACAAGAGACCCAGTACTTC. Residues: CAGSPSGVQETQYF.

The chain employs TRBV2 and TRBJ1-1; D call uncertain. The germline V gene encodes CDR1 SNHLY and CDR2 FYNNEI. The CDR3 runs to 12 residues. The V and J ends lost 3 bases and 7 bases respectively, with 9 bases between them. CDR3 DNA sequence: TGTGCCAGCAGTGATGGACCACTTGAAGCTTTCTTT. Its translation: CASSDGPLEAFF.

V is TRBV19 and J is TRBJ1-4; weak D call: TRBD1 (5 bases). The CDR3 sequence is 15 residues long. Germline V lookup: CDR1 LNHDA, CDR2 SQIVND (reference sequence). V was pared by 6 bases and J by 4 bases, with 15 bases between. The CDR3 sequence: CASSWDGAVNEKLFF. The CDR3 DNA follows: TGTGCCAGTAGCTGGGACGGAGCGGTTAATGAAAAACTGTTTTTT.

This clone was found a few times. The chain recombines TRBV6-5 with TRBJ2-6; TRBD1 is a possible D gene (6 bases). V was cut by 10 bases and J by 2 bases, with 12 bases left in between. Germline CDR1 is MNHEY and CDR2 is SVGAGI. This CDR3 comprises 14 residues. CDR3 DNA: TGTGCCACAACAGGGACCCCTGGGGCCAACGTCCTGACTTTC. It translates to CATTGTPGANVLTF.

This clone appeared a single time. V gene TRBV2 combines with J gene TRBJ2-2, with 8 bases lining up with TRBD2. The length of the CDR3 is 17 residues. Germline trimming cut 6 bases from V and 5 bases from J; bases unmatched to any gene: 14. Per the germline V gene, CDR1 is SNHLY and CDR2 is FYNNEI. CDR3 DNA sequence: TGTGCCAGCAGGCATAAACTAGCGGACCGCATAACCGGGGAGCTGTTTTTT. Protein sequence: CASRHKLADRITGELFF.

The chain couples TRBV27 to TRBJ1-1; D ambiguous. Germline V gene data show CDR1 as MNHEY and CDR2 as SMNVEV (reference sequence). There are 14 residues in the CDR3. V lost 9 bases and J 0 bases, leaving 14 bases between the germline ends. The CDR3 DNA reads TGTGCCAGTTCGATTACAAAGATGAACACTGAAGCTTTCTTT. As protein: CASSITKMNTEAFF.

The table lists this clone with a few counts. The chain combines TRBV4-1 with TRBJ2-3; 14 bases are a match to TRBD2. Germline CDR1 MGHRA, CDR2 YSYEKL. CDR3 length: 17 amino acids. V trimming: 2 bases; J trimming: 4 bases; junction bases outside the gene matches: 5. As DNA, the CDR3 is TGCGCCAGCAGCCAAACCGGACTAGCGGGGGGAGCAGATACGCAGTATTTT. This translates into CASSQTGLAGGADTQYF.

The genes are TRBV5-6 and TRBJ2-7; 7 bases are a match to TRBD1. The germline gives CDR1 SGHDT, CDR2 YYEEEE. J gave up 2 bases and V 4 bases, and 6 bases lay outside the gene matches. The CDR3 spans 14 residues. CDR3 DNA sequence: TGTGCCAGCAGCCGACGGGGACAGACCTACGAGCAGTACTTC. Protein: CASSRRGQTYEQYF.

V and J are TRBV2 and TRBJ1-1; D is perhaps TRBD1 (5 bases). The CDR3 is made up of 12 amino acids. CDR1 and CDR2 (germline): SNHLY, FYNNEI. V gave up 2 bases and J gave up 5 bases, with 6 bases separating them. This CDR3 reads CASSEQGTEAFF. The CDR3 DNA is TGTGCCAGCAGTGAACAGGGTACTGAAGCTTTCTTT. Variable domain in full (rest from reference TRBV2 and TRBJ1-1): EPEVTQTPSHQVTQMGQEVILRCVPISNHLYFYWYRQILGQKVEFLVSFYNNEISEKSEIFDDQFSVERPDGSNFTLKIRSTKLEDSAMYFCASSEQGTEAFFGQGTRLTVV.

This chain connects TRBV28 to TRBJ2-7; weak D call: TRBD2 (6 bases). Germline assignment: CDR1 MDHEN and CDR2 SYDVKM. V was cut by 5 bases and J by 3 bases, with 17 bases left in between. The CDR3 sequence is 15 residues long. The CDR3 DNA sequence: TGTGCCAGCAGTACCCCAGCGGGCTCCGTCTACGAGCAGTACTTC. Translating gives CASSTPAGSVYEQYF.

The rearrangement uses TRBV7-8 and TRBJ1-3; D might be TRBD1 (6 bases). CDR1 and CDR2 from the germline V gene are SGHVS and FQNEAQ. CDR3 length: 12 amino acids. V shed 5 bases and J shed 7 bases, with 9 bases lying between them. This CDR3 reads CASSLGGNTIYF. The CDR3, as DNA: TGTGCCAGCAGCCTAGGGGGTAACACCATATATTTT.